This TCR beta chain was captured in a study of cytomegalovirus exposure and HLA in healthy donors. Study background: Inside one of the first data releases sat about 85 million unique TCRs taken from HLA-typed donors.

Though probably carrying unrecorded immune exposures, donors were nominally healthy at sampling. V was cut by 7 bases and J by 0 bases, with 7 bases left in between. The germline CDR1 and CDR2 sequences are SQVTM and ANQGSEA. The CDR3 has 12 residues. A note on this clone: Its antigen is currently unknown.

General observations from the study: Earlier analysis yielded a pattern in which most TCR beta V segments were productive about 90% or about 30% of the time. Overall, about 160 TCR beta chains were annotated as cytomegalovirus-associated.

60 Vbeta and 13 Jbeta primers were used in PCR. Clones were sequenced by immunoSEQ multiplex PCR, and TCRdb holds only the in-frame ones, with some missing. The repertoire has roughly 100,000 clones, roughly 82% of them found once; the top ten carry around 5.8%. The chain has TRBV29-1 and TRBJ1-3; D may be TRBD1 (6 bases). This clonotype was sampled from a woman aged 45-65 years in good health and CMV-seropositive. Sequenced material: PBMCs. CDR3 in amino acids: CSGGLSGNTIYF. Here the CDR3 DNA reads TGCAGCGGGGGGCTCTCTGGAAACACCATATATTTT.